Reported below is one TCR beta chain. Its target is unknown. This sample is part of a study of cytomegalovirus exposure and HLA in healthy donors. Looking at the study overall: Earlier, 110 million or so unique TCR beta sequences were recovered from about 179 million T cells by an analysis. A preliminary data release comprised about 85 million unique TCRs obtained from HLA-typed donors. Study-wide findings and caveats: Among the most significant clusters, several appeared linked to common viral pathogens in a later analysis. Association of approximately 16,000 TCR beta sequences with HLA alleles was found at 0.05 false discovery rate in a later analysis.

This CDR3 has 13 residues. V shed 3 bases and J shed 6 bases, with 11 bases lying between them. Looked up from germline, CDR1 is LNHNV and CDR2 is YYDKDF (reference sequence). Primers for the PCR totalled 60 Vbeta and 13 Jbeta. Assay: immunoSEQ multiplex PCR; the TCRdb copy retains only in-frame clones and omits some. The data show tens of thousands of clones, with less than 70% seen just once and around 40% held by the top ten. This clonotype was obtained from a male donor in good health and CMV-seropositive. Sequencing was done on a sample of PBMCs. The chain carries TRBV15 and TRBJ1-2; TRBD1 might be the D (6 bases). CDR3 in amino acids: CATSSIGGDGYTF. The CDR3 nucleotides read TGTGCCACCAGCAGTATAGGGGGGGATGGCTACACCTTC.